The next 20 T cell receptor beta chains were all read from a single sample in a study of response to subunit inactivated influenza vaccine (dated by TCRdb to the late 2010s). The library relied on RT-PCR. The data were produced on an Illumina HiSeq 2500. Starting from the raw public reads, TCRdb applied fastp trimming at Q25, assembled clones with MiXCR and retained in-frame beta chains. Here each entry gathers all rows of one CDR3 protein and keeps the most common genes and DNA. This sample is represented by 550,000 to 600,000 distinct CDR3 sequences; 12% of them were singletons. The top ten clonotypes cover roughly 10% of the sample. Sequencing used PBMCs from blood, obtained on the day of vaccination. The receptors derive from a man in his fifties who received an inactivated influenza vaccine. Donor details come from another sample of the same person, matched by shared clones.

This clonotype appeared a few times. The chain is built from TRBV12-3 or TRBV12-4 and TRBJ2-3, with 7 bases matching TRBD2. This CDR3 is built from 15 residues. Trimming cost V 1 base and J 3 bases; bases outside gene matches: 4. The CDR3 loop reads CASSLESGVTDTQYF. CDR3 nucleotides: TGTGCCAGCAGTTTAGAAAGCGGGGTGACAGATACGCAGTATTTT.

This clonotype showed up just a few times. This chain connects TRBV5-6 to TRBJ1-4; D ambiguous. Germline lookup yields CDR1 SGHDT and CDR2 YYEEEE. Between the trimmed V and J ends, which lost 4 bases and 7 bases, there was a span of 17 bases. The CDR3 extends over 15 amino acids. CDR3: CASSPGLVRGEKLFF. The CDR3 DNA reads TGTGCCAGCAGCCCGGGCCTCGTTCGGGGTGAAAAACTGTTTTTT.

The rearrangement links TRBV20-1 to TRBJ1-5, with D tentatively TRBD1 (6 bases). The germline V and J ends were trimmed by 3 bases and 5 bases, with 20 bases remaining between them. The length of the CDR3 is 16 residues. Germline V gene lookup returns CDR1 DFQATT and CDR2 SNEGSKA (reference sequence). CDR3 in amino acids: CSASGERGGGHQPQHF. CDR3 coding DNA: TGCAGTGCTAGTGGGGAACGCGGCGGGGGGCATCAGCCCCAGCATTTT.

The chain uses TRBV27 and TRBJ2-7, with D possibly being TRBD1 (6 bases). This CDR3 is built from 14 residues. Germline V gene sequence: CDR1 MNHEY, CDR2 SMNVEV (reference sequence). V lost 5 bases and J lost 1, with 12 bases in between. The CDR3, as DNA: TGTGCCAGCAGTCCCTATACAGGGTCCTACGAGCAGTACTTC. Translated: CASSPYTGSYEQYF.

This chain joins TRBV20-1 and TRBJ1-2, with D possibly TRBD1 on 5 matching bases. This CDR3 is 12 amino acids long. V was trimmed by 6 bases and J by 4 bases, leaving 12 bases between them. Germline loops: CDR1 DFQATT, CDR2 SNEGSKA (reference sequence). The CDR3 DNA follows: TGCAGTGCAAGGGACGGACCCTATGGCTACACCTTC. Translated, it gives CSARDGPYGYTF.

This rearrangement joins TRBV27 to TRBJ2-7; D possibly corresponds to TRBD2 (5 bases). In germline, CDR1 is MNHEY, CDR2 SMNVEV (reference sequence). The V end lost 3 bases, the J end lost 3 bases, and 15 bases lay between the germline ends. The CDR3 runs 15 residues. CDR3 DNA: TGTGCCAGCAGTTTTCGCGTCGGACTTCTCTACGAGCAGTACTTC. This encodes CASSFRVGLLYEQYF.

The V gene is TRBV15, the J gene TRBJ1-6; TRBD1 aligns across 8 bases. V shed 0 bases, J shed 9 bases, and the junction held 7 bases outside the gene matches. In germline, CDR1 is LNHNV, CDR2 YYDKDF (reference sequence). CDR3 size: 16 residues. CDR3 protein: CATSRDGSRGLSPLHF. Written as DNA, the CDR3 is TGTGCCACCAGCAGAGATGGGAGCAGGGGGCTTTCACCCCTCCACTTT.

This clonotype was seen at least ten times. The chain uses TRBV5-1 and TRBJ2-7; maybe TRBD2 (6 bases). The V gene's germline CDR1 is SGHRS and CDR2 YFSETQ. The germline V and J ends were trimmed by 4 bases and 2 bases, with 19 bases remaining between them. The CDR3 sequence is 16 residues long. For the CDR3, the DNA is TGCGCCAGCAGCCATGGTCTTGGGAGGTCAACCTACGAGCAGTACTTC. Translated, it gives CASSHGLGRSTYEQYF.

This clonotype was seen only a few times. The V gene is TRBV14, the J gene TRBJ1-3; the D gene is possibly TRBD1 (5 bases). This CDR3 is 16 amino acids long. CDR1 is SGHDN and CDR2 is FVKESK in the germline V gene. Trimming left V 4 bases short and J 2 bases short, with 15 bases between. In nucleotides, the CDR3 is TGTGCCAGCAGCCCATTCCACAGGCCCCCTGGAAACACCATATATTTT. This encodes CASSPFHRPPGNTIYF.

The sample holds many counts of this clonotype. This chain links TRBV27 with TRBJ1-2, with D possibly matching TRBD1 (6 bases). This CDR3 region has 15 residues. V was shortened by 4 bases and J by 4 bases, with 16 bases between the two germline ends. Germline-derived CDR1 and CDR2 are MNHEY and SMNVEV (reference sequence). The CDR3 DNA reads as TGTGCCAGCAGTTCCTTACAGGGCTTGAGCTATGGCTACACCTTC. Translating it yields CASSSLQGLSYGYTF.

This clonotype was counted only a few times. The J gene is TRBJ2-3, the V gene TRBV12-3 or TRBV12-4, with a possible D match to TRBD1 (5 bases). V was pared by 1 base and J by 5 bases, with 10 bases between. The CDR3 runs 14 residues. The CDR3 DNA sequence: TGTGCCAGCAGTTTAGATAGGGGCGTAGATACGCAGTATTTT. As protein: CASSLDRGVDTQYF.

CDR3 coding DNA: TGTGCCAGCAGTGGGGTCGGGGTAGCGGGGGGCAATGAGCAGTTCTTC. It is translated as CASSGVGVAGGNEQFF. The genes are TRBV6-1 and TRBJ2-1; 10 bases map to TRBD2. This CDR3 spans 16 amino acids. V lost 4 bases to trimming and J lost 6 bases; unmatched junction nucleotides: 9. The germline V gene has CDR1 MNHNS and CDR2 SASEGT.

The sample holds a few counts of this clonotype. The chain employs TRBV20-1 and TRBJ2-3; tentative D call: TRBD2 (6 bases). Looked up from germline, CDR1 is DFQATT and CDR2 is SNEGSKA (reference sequence). Trimming pared 7 bases from V and 4 bases from J, leaving 21 bases between. The length of the CDR3 is 15 residues. CDR3 residues: CSVPVEGRGADTQYF. The CDR3 nucleotides are TGCAGTGTTCCCGTGGAGGGCCGAGGAGCAGATACGCAGTATTTT.

This clonotype was detected a few times. The chain combines TRBV20-1 with TRBJ2-1, with 7 positions matching TRBD2. This CDR3 is built from 14 residues. V was pared by 6 bases and J by 5 bases, with 10 bases of the junction left unmatched. Germline V CDR1 and CDR2: DFQATT, SNEGSKA (reference sequence). The CDR3 loop is CSAPPGGRDNEQFF. CDR3 bases: TGCAGTGCCCCCCCGGGGGGACGAGACAATGAGCAGTTCTTC.

This clonotype was found many times. J is TRBJ1-1 and V is TRBV20-1; D uncertain. This CDR3 has 10 residues. Germline V gene sequence: CDR1 DFQATT, CDR2 SNEGSKA (reference sequence). V lost 7 bases to trimming and J lost 7 bases, with 10 bases between them. CDR3 protein: CSVRTVEAFF. CDR3 sequence (DNA): TGCAGTGTTAGGACGGTTGAAGCTTTCTTT.

This clonotype was counted once. This chain uses TRBV7-2 with TRBJ2-5; D call uncertain. Germline V gene data show CDR1 as SGHTA and CDR2 as FQGNSA. CDR3 size: 12 residues. V was trimmed by 5 bases and J by 5 bases, leaving 9 bases between them. The CDR3 DNA is TGTGCCAGCAGCGACCCCCGGGAGACCCAGTACTTC. It codes for CASSDPRETQYF.

The V and J genes are TRBV6-2 or TRBV6-3 and TRBJ2-7; no clear D gene. The CDR3 consists of 15 residues. The V end lost 0 bases, the J end lost 1 base, and 10 bases lay between the germline ends. Germline V gene sequence: CDR1 MNHEY, CDR2 SVGEGT. The CDR3 here is CASSYSDTGSYEQYF. The CDR3 DNA is TGTGCCAGCAGTTACTCAGACACTGGGTCCTACGAGCAGTACTTC.

This clonotype was seen more than once but under ten times. The chain is built from TRBV7-2 and TRBJ2-5; D ambiguous. This CDR3 comprises 14 residues. The ends were cut back, 1 base at V and 5 bases at J, with 11 bases in the middle. Germline V lookup: CDR1 SGHTA, CDR2 FQGNSA. CDR3 nucleotides: TGTGCCAGCAGCTTAGTGGTGGGGATCGAGACCCAGTACTTC. This gives the protein CASSLVVGIETQYF.

The chain combines TRBV6-2 or TRBV6-3 with TRBJ1-1; 7 bases line up with TRBD1. The trim removed 6 bases at V and 11 bases at J, leaving 9 bases unmatched. This CDR3 region has 12 residues. Germline assignment: CDR1 MNHEY and CDR2 SVGEGT. The CDR3 DNA follows: TGTGCCAGCAGGCCGGACAGGAGACACGCTTTCTTT. This codes for CASRPDRRHAFF.

This clonotype was counted between two and nine times. The chain combines TRBV20-1 with TRBJ2-7; 10 nucleotides align to TRBD2. The CDR3 length is 14 residues. Germline V gives CDR1 DFQATT, CDR2 SNEGSKA (reference sequence). With V trimmed by 6 bases and J by 3 bases, 8 bases remained unmatched. The CDR3 spells CSATPSGSRYEQYF. The CDR3 DNA reads as TGCAGTGCAACTCCTAGCGGGAGTCGCTACGAGCAGTACTTC.